This T cell receptor beta chain was identified in a study of post-analysis software for immune sequencing data (dated by TCRdb to about 2015). About the investigation overall: The recorded disease courses included relapsing-remitting, secondary progressive and progressive-relapsing multiple sclerosis, and some patients had no subtype annotation. The patient repertoires were compared against 10 to 12 previously published healthy control repertoires obtained from donors aged about 6 to 27 years. A subset of samples was prepared in parallel using single-end sample barcoding, then pooled and co-amplified after Illumina adapter ligation. What the authors observed across the whole study: Roughly 5 TRBV segments, including TRBV5-6, TRBV5-1 and TRBV20-1, were significantly more frequent in patients than controls. The multiple sclerosis patient group was slightly younger than the control group. Normalized Chao1 diversity was significantly lower in multiple sclerosis patients than controls, suggesting substantial peripheral T-cell clonal expansion. Direct clustering with F measure showed strong co-clustering of samples prepared in the same batch, prompting a batch-effect correction.

On this clonotype itself: What antigen it recognizes has not been identified. There are no base qualities to consult, and no much larger clone falls within one base.

To demonstrate the VDJtools post-analysis software, the study profiled TCR beta repertoires from the peripheral blood of around 13 young patients with multiple sclerosis. The multiple sclerosis patients were children and adolescents between roughly 6 and 16 years of age. The library was prepared using PCR. The sequencer was an Illumina HiSeq 2500. To reduce PCR and sequencing biases, unique molecular identifiers were built into the TCR beta cDNA libraries. Every 1 to 10 million input T cells yielded approximately 500,000 cDNA molecules, meaning each molecule approximated one T cell. The same protocol used for the earlier healthy control dataset was applied to prepare and sequence the patient libraries. Within a given batch, samples were prepared together, multiplexed and sequenced on the same HiSeq lane. The published analysis was carried out like this. Raw barcoded reads were processed with MIGEC, and single-read molecular identifier groups were discarded before consensus assembly and CDR3 extraction. VDJtools was used for post-analysis of the clonotype tables, with diversity normalized by down-sampling every dataset to the smallest sample size. In repertoire overlap clustering, CDR3 amino acid sequences, but not nucleotide sequences, were matched to correct batch-related cross-sample contamination. Starting from the raw public reads, TCRdb applied fastp trimming at Q25, assembled clones with MiXCR and retained in-frame beta chains. Identical CDR3 proteins give one entry, which carries the most common genes and DNA. It is TCRdb's table, rather than the study itself, that gives the V and J calls and clone size. The sample records hundreds of thousands of distinct CDR3 sequences, around 60% of which are singletons. The ten largest make up about 10% of the sample.

Trimming takes 3 bases off V and 0 bases off J; junction bases not matched to a gene: 6. The CDR3 runs 17 amino acids, cysteine and phenylalanine included. Only the CDR3 part of the read is kept: 51 bases, read in frame from the first base. CDR1 and CDR2, per the germline V gene (reference sequence), are MNHNY and SVGAGI. This clonotype was obtained from a girl aged 2 to 9 with multiple sclerosis. Sequencing input: blood. The receptor chain draws on TRBV6-6 and TRBJ2-4, with 9 central nucleotides matching TRBD1. Here the CDR3 is given as CASSYWDRDLAKNIQYF. The nucleotide sequence reads TGTGCCAGCAGTTATTGGGACAGGGACTTAGCCAAAAACATTCAGTACTTC.